Sequencing of this TCR beta chain was carried out in a study of blood T cell repertoires in COVID-19. Study at large: In each case, the material was cDNA or gDNA derived from T cells, B-cell-depleted T cells, or PBMCs.

CDR1 and CDR2 from the germline V gene are SGHRS and YFSETQ. V was shortened by 4 bases and J by 10 bases, with 15 bases between the two germline ends. The CDR3 sequence is 14 residues long. Those enrolled, adults aged about 18 to 89 years, came from some 25 US areas. Membership in each cohort depended on participant-reported clinical history. Sequencing was performed with immunoSEQ multiplex PCR; in TCRdb, only in-frame clones are kept and a portion is missing. This sample yields a few hundred thousand clones, of which roughly four fifths are seen a single time; around 9.2% belongs to the top ten. The chain links TRBV5-1 to TRBJ1-6; D might be TRBD1 (6 bases). What was sequenced was PBMCs or T cells enriched from blood (not recorded which). The receptor was derived from a man aged 40-50 years who had recovered from COVID-19. The CDR3 DNA follows: TGCGCCAGCAGCGATCGCACAGGGAAGTCACCCCTCCACTTT. Its translation: CASSDRTGKSPLHF.